This TCR beta chain appears in the sequencing data of a study of shared T cell receptors in the human thymus. Only one count was recorded for this clone. Here immunoSEQ multiplex PCR was the method, and the copy in TCRdb shows in-frame clones only, minus some. In the table there are approximately 400,000 clones, about 95% of which are singletons. The CDR3 is made up of 15 amino acids. CDR1 and CDR2 from the germline V gene are MRHNA and SNTAGT. V dropped 5 bases and J dropped 4; count of bases not matched to a gene: 4. The gene calls are TRBV6-4 and TRBJ2-2, with 10 bases identical to TRBD1. The sequence came from a human donor. Specimen: thymocytes. This chain's CDR3 is CASSPGTGATGELFF. The CDR3 DNA follows: TGTGCCAGCAGTCCAGGGACAGGGGCCACCGGGGAGCTGTTTTTT.